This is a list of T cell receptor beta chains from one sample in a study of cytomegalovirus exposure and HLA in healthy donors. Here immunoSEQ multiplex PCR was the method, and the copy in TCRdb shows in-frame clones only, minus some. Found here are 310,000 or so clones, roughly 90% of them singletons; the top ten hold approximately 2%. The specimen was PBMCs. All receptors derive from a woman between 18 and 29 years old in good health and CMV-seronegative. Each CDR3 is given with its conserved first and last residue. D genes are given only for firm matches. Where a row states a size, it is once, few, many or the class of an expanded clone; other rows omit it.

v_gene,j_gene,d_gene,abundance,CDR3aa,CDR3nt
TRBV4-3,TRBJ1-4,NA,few,CASSQEDSFSGLFF,TGCGCCAGCAGCCAAGAAGACAGCTTTTCCGGACTGTTTTTT
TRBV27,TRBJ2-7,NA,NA,CASSYRASGPYEQYF,TGTGCCAGCAGTTACAGGGCATCCGGCCCCTACGAGCAGTACTTC
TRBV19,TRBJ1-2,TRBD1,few,CASSIARLTGTYGYTF,TGTGCCAGTAGTATCGCCCGACTGACAGGGACCTATGGCTACACCTTC
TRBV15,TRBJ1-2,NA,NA,CATSRRDTDYGYTF,TGTGCCACCAGCAGACGGGACACAGACTATGGCTACACCTTC
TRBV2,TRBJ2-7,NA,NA,CASSEGYIWEQYF,TGTGCCAGCAGTGAAGGGTACATTTGGGAGCAGTACTTC
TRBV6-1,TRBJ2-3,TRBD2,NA,CASSETSGGADTQYF,TGTGCCAGCAGTGAGACTAGCGGGGGGGCAGATACGCAGTATTTT
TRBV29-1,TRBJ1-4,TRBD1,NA,CSVAGTEINEKLFF,TGCAGCGTCGCCGGGACAGAGATTAATGAAAAACTGTTTTTT
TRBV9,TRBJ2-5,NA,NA,CASSRSHFQETQYF,TGTGCCAGCAGCAGATCCCACTTCCAAGAGACCCAGTACTTC
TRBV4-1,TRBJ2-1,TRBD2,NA,CASSQSGTATYNEQFF,TGCGCCAGCAGCCAGAGCGGGACCGCTACCTACAATGAGCAGTTCTTC
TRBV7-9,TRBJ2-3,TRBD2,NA,CAIPTSGEPDTQYF,TGTGCCATCCCGACTAGCGGGGAGCCAGATACGCAGTATTTT
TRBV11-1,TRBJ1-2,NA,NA,CASSLGQKSNYGYTF,TGTGCCAGCAGCTTAGGACAGAAGAGTAACTATGGCTACACCTTC
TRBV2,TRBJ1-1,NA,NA,CASSEAPGILRTEAFF,TGTGCCAGCAGTGAAGCGCCAGGGATTCTTAGGACTGAAGCTTTCTTT
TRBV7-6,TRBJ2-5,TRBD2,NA,CASSEGLAGTQWETQYF,TGTGCCAGCAGCGAAGGACTAGCGGGTACCCAGTGGGAGACCCAGTACTTC
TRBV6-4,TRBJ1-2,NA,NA,CASSDNQGSYGYTF,TGTGCCAGCAGTGACAACCAGGGAAGCTATGGCTACACCTTC
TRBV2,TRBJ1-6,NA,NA,CASRGASPNSPLHF,TGTGCCAGCAGGGGGGCCTCTCCGAATTCACCCCTCCACTTT
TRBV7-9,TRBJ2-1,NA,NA,CASSLYGGGDRSGYNEQFF,TGTGCCAGCAGCTTATATGGAGGAGGGGACCGTTCCGGCTACAATGAGCAGTTCTTC
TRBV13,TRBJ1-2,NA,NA,CASNLNRSPGRGYTF,TGTGCCAGCAACCTGAACCGGTCTCCAGGAAGGGGCTACACCTTC
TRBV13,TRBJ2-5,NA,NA,CASSSPGSPETQYF,TGTGCCAGCAGCTCCCCCGGGAGTCCGGAGACCCAGTACTTC
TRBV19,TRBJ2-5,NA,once,CASSPMDSHGAETQYF,TGTGCCAGTAGTCCTATGGACAGTCACGGTGCGGAGACCCAGTACTTC
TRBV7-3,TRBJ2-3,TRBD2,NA,CASSATGEGAELSTDTQYF,TGTGCCAGCAGCGCGACCGGGGAGGGTGCCGAGCTCAGCACAGATACGCAGTATTTT
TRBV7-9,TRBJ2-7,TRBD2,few,CASRKAAGVDYEQYF,TGTGCCAGCAGGAAAGCAGCGGGGGTGGACTACGAGCAGTACTTC
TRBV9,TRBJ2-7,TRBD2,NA,CASSVVALAGVSEQYF,TGTGCCAGCAGCGTAGTGGCTCTAGCGGGGGTGTCAGAGCAGTACTTC
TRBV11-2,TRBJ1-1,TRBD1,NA,CASSRTGGVKYTEAFF,TGTGCCAGCAGCCGGACAGGGGGCGTTAAATACACTGAAGCTTTCTTT
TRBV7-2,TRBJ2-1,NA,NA,CASSPTSYNEQFF,TGTGCCAGCAGCCCGACTAGCTACAATGAGCAGTTCTTC
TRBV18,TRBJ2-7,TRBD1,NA,CASSRPGQGDDEQYF,TGTGCCAGCTCACGACCGGGACAGGGGGACGACGAGCAGTACTTC
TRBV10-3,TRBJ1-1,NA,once,CASLWEGTTEAFF,TGTGCCTCCCTATGGGAGGGAACCACTGAAGCTTTCTTT
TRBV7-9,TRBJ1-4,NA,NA,CASSSYQGGEKLFF,TGTGCCAGCAGCTCGTACCAGGGAGGGGAAAAACTGTTTTTT
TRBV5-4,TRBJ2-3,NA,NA,CASSLALVASTDTQYF,TGTGCCAGCAGCTTAGCACTAGTCGCTAGCACAGATACGCAGTATTTT
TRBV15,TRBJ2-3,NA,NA,CATSREGFADTQYF,TGTGCCACCAGCAGAGAGGGCTTTGCAGATACGCAGTATTTT
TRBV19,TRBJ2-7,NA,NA,CASSTQPGPYEQYF,TGTGCCAGTAGTACCCAACCGGGTCCCTACGAGCAGTACTTC
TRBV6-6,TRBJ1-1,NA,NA,CATDDRPGGTEAFF,TGTGCCACCGACGACAGGCCGGGAGGAACTGAAGCTTTCTTT
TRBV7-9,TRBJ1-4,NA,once,CSSSLEPTEKLFF,TGTTCCAGCAGCTTAGAACCGACAGAAAAACTGTTTTTT